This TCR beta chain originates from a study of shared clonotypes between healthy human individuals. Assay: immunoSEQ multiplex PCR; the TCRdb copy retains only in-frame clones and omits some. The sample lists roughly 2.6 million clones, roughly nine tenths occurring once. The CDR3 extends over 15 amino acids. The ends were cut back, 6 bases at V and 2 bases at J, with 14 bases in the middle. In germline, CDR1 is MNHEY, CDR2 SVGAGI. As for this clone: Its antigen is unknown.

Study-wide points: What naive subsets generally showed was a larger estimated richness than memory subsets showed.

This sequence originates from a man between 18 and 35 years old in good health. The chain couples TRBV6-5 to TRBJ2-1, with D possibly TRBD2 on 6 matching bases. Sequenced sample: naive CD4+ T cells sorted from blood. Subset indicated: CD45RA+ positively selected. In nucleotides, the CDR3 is TGTGCCAGCAGACGAGGGAGGCAAACCTACAATGAGCAGTTCTTC. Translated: CASRRGRQTYNEQFF.